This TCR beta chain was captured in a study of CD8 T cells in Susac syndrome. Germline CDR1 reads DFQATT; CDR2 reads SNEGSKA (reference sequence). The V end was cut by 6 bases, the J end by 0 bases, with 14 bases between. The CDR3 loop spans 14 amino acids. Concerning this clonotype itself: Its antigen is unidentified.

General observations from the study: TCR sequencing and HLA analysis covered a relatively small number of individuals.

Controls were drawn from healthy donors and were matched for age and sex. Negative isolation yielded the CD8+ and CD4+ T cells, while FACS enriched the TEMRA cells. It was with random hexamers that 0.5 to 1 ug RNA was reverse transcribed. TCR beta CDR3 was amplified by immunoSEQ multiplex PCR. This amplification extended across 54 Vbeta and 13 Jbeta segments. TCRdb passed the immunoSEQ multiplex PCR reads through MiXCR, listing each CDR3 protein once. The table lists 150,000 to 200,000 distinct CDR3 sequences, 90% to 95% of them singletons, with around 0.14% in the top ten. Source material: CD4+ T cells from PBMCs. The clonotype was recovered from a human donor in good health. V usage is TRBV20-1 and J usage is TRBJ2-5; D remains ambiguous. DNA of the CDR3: TGCAGTGCCTCCGTGGGGTACCACCAAGAGACCCAGTACTTC. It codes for CSASVGYHQETQYF.